Below, 20 T cell receptor beta chains from the same sample are listed, as sequenced in a study of T cell clonality in common variable immunodeficiency. Profiling relied on immunoSEQ multiplex PCR, and the TCRdb table lists in-frame clones only, not all of them. The sample shows tens of thousands of clones, none of them appearing just once. Source material: peripheral blood mononuclear cells. All receptors derive from a person aged 18-70 years in good health.

The sample holds many counts of this clone. The read is 3 residues too short to cover the CDR3 end, so that end is filled in from the germline J gene. This rearrangement joins TRBV30 to TRBJ1-1; TRBD1 matches at 8 bases. The length of the CDR3 is 14 residues. The germline V gene has CDR1 GTSNPN and CDR2 SVGIG (reference sequence). Partial CDR3 DNA: TGTGCCTGGAGTCTTGGACAGGGCACGCCCGAA. Its translation: CAWSLGQGTPE. Given in full, the CDR3 is CAWSLGQGTPEAFF. The full variable domain, completed using reference TRBV30 and TRBJ1-1, is SQTIHQWPATLVQPVGSPLSLECTVEGTSNPNLYWYRQAAGRGLQLLFYSVGIGQISSEVPQNLSASRPQDRQFILSSKKLLLSDSGFYLCAWSLGQGTPEAFFGQGTRLTVV.

This clone showed up many times. The read finishes 3 residues shy of the CDR3 end, and the germline J gene is used to complete it. The chain combines TRBV20-1 with TRBJ1-2; D unclear. Germline lookup yields CDR1 DFQATT and CDR2 SNEGSKA (reference sequence). With 0 bases removed from V and 4 bases from J, the gap between germline ends came to 12 bases. The CDR3 contains 14 residues. The CDR3 is CSARERGWAYGYTF. The sequenced CDR3 bases are TGCAGTGCTAGAGAGCGAGGGTGGGCCTATGGC.

Only a few counts were recorded for this clone. At one of its ends the junction is not consistent with the germline gene, which may arise from a read error. The read is 3 residues too short to cover the CDR3 end, so that end is filled in from the germline J gene. V gene TRBV7-8 combines with J gene TRBJ2-2; 7 bases are a match to TRBD2. Looked up from germline, CDR1 is SGHVS and CDR2 is FQNEAQ. The CDR3 consists of 17 residues. CDR3 amino acids: CASGLAGGGEDTGELFF. The sequenced part of the CDR3 DNA is TGTGCCAGCGGCTTAGCGGGTGGAGGGGAGGACACCGGGGAG.

Ten or more counts support this clone. The read halts 3 residues ahead of the CDR3 end, with the missing end drawn from the germline J gene. The chain uses TRBV6-2 or TRBV6-3 and TRBJ2-1, with TRBD2 matching 13 bases. The CDR3 loop spans 15 amino acids. The germline gives CDR1 MNHEY, CDR2 SVGEGT. Trimming removed 11 bases from V and 2 bases from J; junction bases left unmatched: 6. The sequenced part of the CDR3 DNA is TGTGCCGGTAGACTAGCGGGAGGTCCCTACAATGAG. It specifies CAGRLAGGPYNE. The full CDR3 protein reads CAGRLAGGPYNEQFF.

This clone was seen at least ten times. The missing CDR3 end, 3 residues past where the read stops, is filled in from the germline J gene. The chain employs TRBV20-1 and TRBJ2-1; TRBD2 matches at 9 bases. V was pared by 5 bases and J by 4 bases, with 9 bases of the junction left unmatched. The germline V gene encodes CDR1 DFQATT and CDR2 SNEGSKA (reference sequence). The CDR3 is 15 residues long. CDR3 protein: CSAGPLAGGYNEQFF. Partial CDR3 DNA: TGCAGTGCTGGACCGCTGGCGGGAGGGTACAATGAG.

By share, this clone counts as medium-sized (0.01 to 0.1%). The read falls 3 residues short of the CDR3 end, and the missing part is taken from the germline J gene. The rearrangement joins TRBV20-1 to TRBJ2-2; tentative D call: TRBD2 (6 bases). CDR3 size: 16 residues. With 1 base removed from V and 7 bases from J, the gap between germline ends came to 19 bases. CDR1 and CDR2 from the germline V gene are DFQATT and SNEGSKA (reference sequence). CDR3 sequence reads: CSARVGFSGGIGELFF. Incomplete CDR3 DNA: TGCAGTGCTAGAGTAGGGTTTAGCGGAGGGATCGGGGAG.

This clone was recorded many times. The DNA ends 3 residues before the CDR3 does, and the rest of the CDR3 is filled in from the germline J gene. V gene TRBV9 combines with J gene TRBJ1-1; no definite D call. The CDR3 is made up of 15 amino acids. Trimming left V 0 bases short and J 3 bases short, with 12 bases between. The germline V gene encodes CDR1 SGDLS and CDR2 YYNGEE. The sequenced part of the CDR3 DNA is TGTGCCAGCAGCGTAGTGGCAGAGAAATACACTGAA. It yields the protein CASSVVAEKYTE. The whole CDR3 protein reads CASSVVAEKYTEAFF.

This clone was picked up many times. The CDR3 end falls 3 residues outside the read, so it is completed with the germline J gene. J is TRBJ1-2 and V is TRBV12-3 or TRBV12-4; 7 bases match TRBD1. The CDR3 is made up of 15 amino acids. Unmatched junction bases numbered 8, after V lost 5 bases and J lost 2 bases. CDR3 DNA (partial): TGTGCCAGCAGTATCACGGGACAGCAAAACTATGGC. Encoded protein: CASSITGQQNYG. In full, the CDR3 is CASSITGQQNYGYTF.

This clone was recorded many times. From the germline J gene comes the end of the CDR3, since the read stops 3 residues before it. Other DNA sequences in the same sample also yield this CDR3. The chain uses TRBV5-1 and TRBJ1-2; D uncertain. Trimming took 0 bases from V and 0 from J, leaving 6 bases between them. This CDR3 is 14 amino acids long. In germline, CDR1 is SGHRS, CDR2 YFSETQ. The CDR3 sequence is CASSLAAANYGYTF. Incomplete CDR3 DNA: TGCGCCAGCAGCTTGGCTGCAGCTAACTATGGC. The full variable domain, completed using reference TRBV5-1 and TRBJ1-2, is KAGVTQTPRYLIKTRGQQVTLSCSPISGHRSVSWYQQTPGQGLQFLFEYFSETQRNKGNFPGRFSGRQFSNSRSEMNVSTLELGDSALYLCASSLAAANYGYTFGSGTRLTVV.

This clone was detected ten times or more. The CDR3 end lies 3 residues beyond the end of the read and is filled in from the germline J gene. The rearrangement uses TRBV20-1 and TRBJ2-7; D not certain. Germline values: CDR1 DFQATT, CDR2 SNEGSKA (reference sequence). V shed 3 bases and J shed 1 base, with 10 bases lying between them. This CDR3 region has 13 residues. The sequenced part of the CDR3 DNA is TGCAGTGCTAGGCCAACAGCATCCTACGAG. This sequence encodes CSARPTASYE. The complete CDR3 protein is CSARPTASYEQYF.

There are a few counts of this clone. Read coverage stops 3 residues before the CDR3 terminus; the germline J gene supplies the remainder. V is TRBV25-1 and J is TRBJ2-7; unclear D gene. CDR1 and CDR2 (germline): MGHDK, SYGVNS. V lost 5 bases and J lost 2, with 10 bases in between. The CDR3 totals 13 residues. The sequenced CDR3 bases are TGTGCCAGCAGTTCAGGAACAGCCTACGAG. Its protein product is CASSSGTAYE. The complete CDR3 reads CASSSGTAYEQYF.

This clone came up many times. The sequence runs out 3 residues before the end of the CDR3; the remainder is reconstructed from the germline J gene. The V call is TRBV20-1, the J call TRBJ1-5; 7 bases line up with TRBD1. The germline V gene has CDR1 DFQATT and CDR2 SNEGSKA (reference sequence). The V gene end was trimmed by 3 bases and the J gene end by 2 bases; junction bases not matched to a gene: 7. The CDR3 totals 15 residues. Partial CDR3 DNA: TGCAGTGCTAGTGAGGGGCAGGGGGGCAATCAGCCC. Translation gives CSASEGQGGNQP. The entire CDR3 protein is CSASEGQGGNQPQHF.

In its sample, this clone was seen many times. The DNA ends 3 residues before the CDR3 does, and the rest of the CDR3 is filled in from the germline J gene. J is TRBJ1-1 and V is TRBV6-2 or TRBV6-3; 7 bases align to TRBD1. The germline V gene has CDR1 MNHEY and CDR2 SVGEGT. This CDR3 contains 16 residues. V gave up 5 bases and J gave up 1 base; unmatched junction bases: 10. CDR3 amino acids: CASSTAPGQRNTEAFF. CDR3 bases read: TGTGCCAGCAGTACTGCTCCGGGACAGCGGAACACTGAA.

This clone occurred many times. The read finishes 3 residues shy of the CDR3 end, and the germline J gene is used to complete it. The V call is TRBV11-1, the J call TRBJ2-3; D not certain. The length of the CDR3 is 14 residues. Germline V gene sequence: CDR1 SGHAT, CDR2 FQDESV (reference sequence). Trimming removed 6 bases at V and 2 bases at J, with 12 bases between. Partial CDR3 DNA: TGTGCCAGCAGTAGAACTTTGTCCACAGATACG. Translation gives CASSRTLSTDT. The full CDR3 reads CASSRTLSTDTQYF.

For this clone: One end of the junction fails to match germline, which may point to a read error. The DNA ends 3 residues before the CDR3 does, and the rest of the CDR3 is filled in from the germline J gene. The V and J genes are TRBV7-7 and TRBJ2-7; 11 bases match TRBD1. Germline values: CDR1 SSHAT, CDR2 FNYEAQ (reference sequence). The CDR3 has 15 residues. CDR3 bases read: TGTGCTAGCAGCCCAGGGACAGGGGGAAGGTACGAG. As protein: CASSPGTGGRYE. The CDR3 as a whole reads CASSPGTGGRYEQYF.

This clone appeared many times. The read comes to an end 3 residues before the CDR3 does, leaving the germline J gene to fill in the end. The V call is TRBV19, the J call TRBJ2-6; the match to TRBD2 covers 7 bases. Germline V lookup: CDR1 LNHDA, CDR2 SQIVND (reference sequence). The CDR3 is made up of 20 amino acids. After removal of 0 bases from V and 0 bases from J, the junction contained 11 bases not matched to a gene. The CDR3 loop reads CASSIDRVRGGGSGANVLTF. The part of the CDR3 DNA that was read is TGTGCCAGTAGTATAGATCGGGTCCGTGGGGGGGGCTCTGGGGCCAACGTC.

This clone has ten or more counts. The DNA ends 3 residues before the CDR3 does, and the rest of the CDR3 is filled in from the germline J gene. The gene calls are TRBV5-1 and TRBJ1-4; TRBD1 agrees at 7 bases. CDR3 length: 14 residues. CDR1 SGHRS and CDR2 YFSETQ come from the germline V gene. V dropped 2 bases and J dropped 4; count of bases not matched to a gene: 2. CDR3 bases read: TGCGCCAGCAGCTTTCAGGGGGGTAATGAAAAA. Protein: CASSFQGGNEK. The CDR3 reads in full as CASSFQGGNEKLFF.

This clone was seen ten or more times. The DNA ends 3 residues before the CDR3 does, and the rest of the CDR3 is filled in from the germline J gene. V and J are TRBV18 and TRBJ1-1; D gene ambiguous. This CDR3 is built from 12 residues. Germline assignment: CDR1 KGHSH and CDR2 LQKENI. The CDR3 bases that were read are TGTGCCAGCTCACCACCAGGTCTCGAA. Translation gives CASSPPGLE. The CDR3 in its entirety is CASSPPGLEAFF.

This clone was observed many times. With the read ending 3 residues before the CDR3 end, the germline J gene is used to fill in that end. The chain has TRBV19 and TRBJ2-1; 11 bases align to TRBD2. The CDR3 is 18 amino acids. The ends lost 6 bases at V and 8 bases at J; junction bases unmatched: 18. Germline assignment: CDR1 LNHDA and CDR2 SQIVND (reference sequence). CDR3 protein: CASSPGGASGRLSYEQFF. Incomplete CDR3 DNA: TGTGCCAGTAGCCCGGGGGGCGCTAGCGGGAGGCTAAGCTATGAG.

Of note for this clone: Read sequence stops 3 residues before the CDR3 end, and the germline J gene provides the missing end. This sequence joins TRBV5-4 and TRBJ2-7, with 9 bases aligning to TRBD1. The CDR3 is 14 residues long. Germline V gene lookup returns CDR1 SGHNT and CDR2 YYREEE (reference sequence). The J segment lost 0 bases and the V segment lost 4 bases, leaving 2 bases of the junction unmatched. CDR3 sequence reads: CASSPGQGSYEQYF. The DNA read from the CDR3 is TGTGCCAGCAGCCCGGGACAGGGCTCCTACGAG.